The subject of this entry is one T cell receptor beta chain. The antigen remains undetermined. Primers included in the PCR were 60 Vbeta and 13 Jbeta primers. In the authors' workflow: Around 9.9 million shared chains were among the roughly 78 million unique TCR beta chains that a later analysis counted. Measured with immunoSEQ multiplex PCR; TCRdb has only the in-frame clones, and not every one. V and J calls and clone size follow that table, whereas D and trimming were derived from the DNA. The sample carries about 130,000 clones, approximately 83% recorded once. The CDR3 consists of 14 residues. The germline V and J ends were trimmed by 3 bases and 5 bases, with 15 bases remaining between them. CDR1 and CDR2 from the germline V gene are SGDLS and YYNGEE. The data were obtained in a study of cytomegalovirus exposure and HLA in healthy donors. Overall study results and limits: The number of N-insertions in an Asian-associated ancestry cluster was reportedly below the approximately 700-donor mean in a later analysis.

The chain is built from TRBV9 and TRBJ2-7; the D gene is possibly TRBD1 (5 bases). Sequencing was carried out using PBMCs. The sequence derives from a woman aged 40 to 50 in good health and CMV-seropositive. The CDR3 coding sequence is TGTGCCAGCAGCGCAGAATCCAGGGTTGACGAGCAGTACTTC. Translated: CASSAESRVDEQYF.